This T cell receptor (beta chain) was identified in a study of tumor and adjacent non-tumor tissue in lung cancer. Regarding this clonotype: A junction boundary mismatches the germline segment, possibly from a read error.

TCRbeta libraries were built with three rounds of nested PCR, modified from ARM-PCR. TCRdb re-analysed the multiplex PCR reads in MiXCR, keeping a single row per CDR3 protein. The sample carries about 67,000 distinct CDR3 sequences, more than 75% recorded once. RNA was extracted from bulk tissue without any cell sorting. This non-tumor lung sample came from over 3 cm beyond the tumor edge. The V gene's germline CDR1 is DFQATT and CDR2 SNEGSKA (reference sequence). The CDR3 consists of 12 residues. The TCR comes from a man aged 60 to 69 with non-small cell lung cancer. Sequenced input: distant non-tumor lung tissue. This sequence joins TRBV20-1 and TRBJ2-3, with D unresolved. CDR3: CSAEQDTDRQYF. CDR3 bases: TGCAGTGCGGAACAAGACACAGATAGGCAGTATTTT.